The 26 T cell receptor beta chains in this list originate from one sample, sequenced in a study of blood T cell repertoires in COVID-19. Using immunoSEQ multiplex PCR, the repertoire was profiled, and TCRdb retains in-frame clones only, with some absent. This table holds about 280,000 clones, roughly 87% found once. The sequenced sample consisted of PBMCs or T cells enriched from blood (not recorded which). The receptors were gathered from a middle-aged woman who had recovered from COVID-19.

Comments on this clone: Compared with germline, one end of the junction differs, possibly owing to a read error. The chain couples TRBV30 to TRBJ1-6; D perhaps matches TRBD1 (6 bases). The length of the CDR3 is 13 residues. CDR1 and CDR2 (germline): GTSNPN, SVGIG (reference sequence). The chain's CDR3 is CASSGQRTSPLHF. The CDR3 bases are TGTGCCTCGAGTGGACAGCGAACTTCACCCCTCCACTTT.

The chain has TRBV7-9 and TRBJ2-1, with TRBD1 matching over 9 bases. The V segment lost 1 base and the J segment 9 bases; nucleotides outside the gene matches: 4. This CDR3 contains 14 residues. Per germline, CDR1 SEHNR and CDR2 FQNEAQ (reference sequence). This CDR3 reads CASSLGTGASEQFF. The CDR3 bases are TGTGCCAGCAGCTTAGGGACAGGGGCCAGTGAGCAGTTCTTC.

The chain is built from TRBV18 and TRBJ1-1; D not resolved. The CDR3 is 13 residues long. CDR1 is KGHSH, CDR2 LQKENI, per germline. V was clipped by 3 bases and J by 5 bases, with 10 bases between them. CDR3: CASSPLVNTEAFF. CDR3 nucleotides: TGTGCCAGCTCACCCCTAGTAAATACTGAAGCTTTCTTT. Variable domain in full (rest from reference TRBV18 and TRBJ1-1): NAGVMQNPRHLVRRRGQEARLRCSPMKGHSHVYWYRQLPEEGLKFMVYLQKENIIDESGMPKERFSAEFPKEGPSILRIQQVVRGDSAAYFCASSPLVNTEAFFGQGTRLTVV.

The chain has TRBV4-2 and TRBJ2-1; possible D gene TRBD2, 6 bases. This CDR3 has 15 amino acids. Germline assignment: CDR1 LGHNA and CDR2 YNFKEQ. V was cut by 4 bases and J by 12 bases, with 22 bases left in between. The CDR3 protein is CASSRVVGRQNRQFF. CDR3 coding DNA: TGTGCCAGCAGCCGAGTTGTAGGGAGGCAAAATCGGCAGTTCTTC.

The chain combines TRBV19 with TRBJ1-5; 7 positions match TRBD1. The CDR3 runs 15 residues. Germline V gene data show CDR1 as LNHDA and CDR2 as SQIVND (reference sequence). The trim removed 5 bases at V and 2 bases at J, leaving 6 bases unmatched. CDR3 in amino acids: CASSYGTVGNQPQHF. The CDR3 region has the DNA TGTGCCAGTAGTTATGGGACAGTTGGCAATCAGCCCCAGCATTTT. Together with reference TRBV19 and TRBJ1-5, the CDR3 gives the full variable domain: DGGITQSPKYLFRKEGQNVTLSCEQNLNHDAMYWYRQDPGQGLRLIYYSQIVNDFQKGDIAEGYSVSREKKESFPLTVTSAQKNPTAFYLCASSYGTVGNQPQHFGDGTRLSIL.

This clone was found a few times. The chain employs TRBV24-1 and TRBJ2-5; a weak D match, TRBD2 (6 bases). CDR1 KGHDR and CDR2 SFDVKD come from the germline V gene. V was clipped by 4 bases and J by 1 base, with 18 bases between them. The length of the CDR3 is 17 residues. In DNA, the CDR3 is TGTGCCACCAGTGACCGTGGGTTCGGAGGGGCCCAAGAGACCCAGTACTTC. Its translation: CATSDRGFGGAQETQYF.

The CDR3 DNA follows: TGTGCCAGCAGCTACGAGCGGGAGTGGGAGACCCAGTACTTC. Its protein product is CASSYEREWETQYF. The V gene is TRBV7-2, the J gene TRBJ2-5; 8 bases are a match to TRBD2. The CDR3 extends over 14 amino acids. Trimming at V came to 4 bases and at J to 5 bases, leaving 6 bases not matched to a gene. Germline V gives CDR1 SGHTA, CDR2 FQGNSA.

The rearrangement links TRBV5-4 to TRBJ2-1, with 8 positions matching TRBD2. Germline assignment: CDR1 SGHNT and CDR2 YYREEE (reference sequence). J was trimmed by 4 bases and V by 2 bases; bases with no gene match: 8. The CDR3 is 16 amino acids. The CDR3 region has the DNA TGTGCCAGCAGCTTTAGAGGCGGGGGGCTATACAATGAGCAGTTCTTC. Amino acid sequence: CASSFRGGGLYNEQFF.

CDR3 protein: CASSSPPGVGSPLHF. In DNA, the CDR3 is TGTGCCAGCAGCTCCCCCCCAGGGGTGGGATCACCCCTCCACTTT. J is TRBJ1-6 and V is TRBV11-2, with D possibly TRBD1 on 6 matching bases. From germline, CDR1 is SGHAT and CDR2 FQNNGV. Deletions cut 4 bases from V and 10 bases from J, with 17 bases between. CDR3 length equals 15 residues.

This chain links TRBV7-9 with TRBJ2-1; 9 bases are a match to TRBD1. J lost 4 bases, V lost 5 bases, and 6 bases had no gene match. Looked up from germline, CDR1 is SEHNR and CDR2 is FQNEAQ (reference sequence). This CDR3 has 15 amino acids. CDR3 loop: CASSNTGGWYNEQFF. The CDR3 nucleotides are TGTGCCAGCAGCAACACAGGGGGCTGGTACAATGAGCAGTTCTTC.

V is TRBV7-2 and J is TRBJ2-7; TRBD2 aligns across 9 bases. The CDR3 runs 15 residues. The junction had 5 bases not matched to a gene; V was cut back by 5 bases and J by 0 bases. The germline V gene has CDR1 SGHTA and CDR2 FQGNSA. CDR3 region: CASSPGLASSYEQYF. CDR3 DNA: TGTGCCAGCAGCCCAGGACTAGCGAGCTCCTACGAGCAGTACTTC.

The chain links TRBV28 to TRBJ1-2, with no clear D. The CDR3 runs to 13 residues. In germline, CDR1 is MDHEN, CDR2 SYDVKM. Trimming cost V 6 bases and J 7 bases, with 15 bases left between them. The chain's CDR3 is CASRASGLSGYTF. CDR3 DNA sequence: TGTGCCAGCAGGGCTTCGGGGTTATCTGGCTACACCTTC.

This chain uses TRBV18 with TRBJ1-4, with D uncertain. The CDR3 contains 15 residues. CDR1 is KGHSH, CDR2 LQKENI, per germline. Trimming took 6 bases from V and 8 from J, leaving 19 bases between them. CDR3 bases: TGTGCCAGCTCTCAGTCCCCGGGAGGACGGGAAAAACTGTTTTTT. It is translated as CASSQSPGGREKLFF.

The chain carries TRBV6-5 and TRBJ2-6; maybe TRBD2 (5 bases). V dropped 6 bases and J dropped 2 bases, with 11 bases sitting between them. The CDR3 extends over 15 amino acids. Germline V gene lookup returns CDR1 MNHEY and CDR2 SVGAGI. CDR3 nucleotide sequence: TGTGCCAGCAGCGCGGGTGGGGCTGGGGCCAACGTCCTGACTTTC. It encodes CASSAGGAGANVLTF.

This chain joins TRBV19 and TRBJ2-2, with TRBD1 identical over 8 bases. CDR1 is LNHDA and CDR2 is SQIVND in the germline V gene (reference sequence). This CDR3 is built from 13 residues. The ends lost 10 bases at V and 7 bases at J; junction bases unmatched: 8. The CDR3 DNA sequence: TGTGCCACTTATTCAGGGGGCCTCGGGGAGCTGTTTTTT. The encoded protein is CATYSGGLGELFF.

The gene calls are TRBV10-3 and TRBJ2-6, with a possible D match to TRBD1 (5 bases). The CDR3 is made up of 15 amino acids. Trimming removed 5 bases at V and 0 bases at J, with 8 bases between. CDR1 ENHRY and CDR2 SYGVKD come from the germline V gene. The CDR3 DNA is TGTGCCATCAGTCCAGGGTACTCTGGGGCCAACGTCCTGACTTTC. Amino acids: CAISPGYSGANVLTF.

Concerning this clone itself: Other nucleotide sequences in the sample specify the same CDR3. The chain carries TRBV18 and TRBJ1-1, with D possibly matching TRBD1 (6 bases). Trimming cost V 3 bases and J 2 bases, with 7 bases left between them. Germline assignment: CDR1 KGHSH and CDR2 LQKENI. The CDR3 runs 13 residues. The CDR3, as DNA: TGTGCCAGCTCACCGGGACAAAACACTGAAGCTTTCTTT. Its protein is CASSPGQNTEAFF.

CDR3 nucleotides: TGCGCCAGCCATAAGTTACCCGGAGAGGAGACCCAGTACTTC. This codes for CASHKLPGEETQYF. The J gene is TRBJ2-5, the V gene TRBV5-1, with unresolved D. The CDR3 is 14 amino acids. CDR1 and CDR2 (germline): SGHRS, YFSETQ. V shed 7 bases and J shed 5 bases, with 18 bases lying between them.

V is TRBV3-1 (or the pseudogene TRBV3-2) and J is TRBJ2-5, with unresolved D. Per germline, CDR1 LGHDT and CDR2 YNNKEL (reference sequence). Trimming removed 1 base at V and 1 base at J, with 4 bases between. The CDR3 is 13 amino acids. CDR3 bases: TGTGCCAGCAGCCAAGCGGGCCAAGAGACCCAGTACTTC. This codes for CASSQAGQETQYF.

This sequence joins TRBV30 and TRBJ1-4; D gene unclear. The CDR3 is made up of 14 amino acids. Trimming removed 4 bases from V and 0 bases from J, with 9 bases in between. Germline V gene lookup returns CDR1 GTSNPN and CDR2 SVGIG (reference sequence). The CDR3 spells CAWKRVATNEKLFF. The CDR3 nucleotides read TGTGCCTGGAAGCGAGTTGCAACTAATGAAAAACTGTTTTTT.

This sequence joins TRBV29-1 and TRBJ2-7; TRBD1 is a possible D gene (5 bases). Germline V gene lookup returns CDR1 SQVTM and CDR2 ANQGSEA. The V and J ends lost 4 bases and 3 bases respectively, with 10 bases between them. The CDR3 has 12 amino acids. For the CDR3, the DNA is TGCAGCGTTGCTCAGGGCGGCTACGAGCAGTACTTC. Translated: CSVAQGGYEQYF.

CDR3 residues: CASSEGPGNTNQPQHF. CDR3 bases: TGTGCCAGCAGTGAAGGACCGGGAAATACCAATCAGCCCCAGCATTTT. The chain joins TRBV6-1 to TRBJ1-5; the D is unclear. From germline, CDR1 is MNHNS and CDR2 SASEGT. V gave up 1 base and J gave up 3 bases, with 13 bases separating them. The CDR3 runs to 16 residues.

This chain links TRBV19 with TRBJ1-2, with 7 bases lining up with TRBD1. The ends lost 9 bases at V and 5 bases at J; junction bases unmatched: 9. Germline assignment: CDR1 LNHDA and CDR2 SQIVND (reference sequence). The CDR3 is 13 amino acids. This chain's CDR3 is CASRQLQGYGYTF. The CDR3 region has the DNA TGTGCCAGCAGGCAATTACAGGGGTATGGCTACACCTTC.

The chain combines TRBV7-2 with TRBJ2-1; tentatively, D is TRBD2 (5 bases). Germline V gives CDR1 SGHTA, CDR2 FQGNSA. V was shortened by 1 base and J by 4 bases, with 11 bases between the two germline ends. The CDR3 covers 15 residues. This CDR3 reads CASSLVSSGYNEQFF. In DNA, the CDR3 is TGTGCCAGCAGCTTAGTTAGCAGCGGTTACAATGAGCAGTTCTTC.

The rearrangement links TRBV15 to TRBJ1-1; D might be TRBD1 (6 bases). The germline V gene encodes CDR1 LNHNV and CDR2 YYDKDF (reference sequence). This CDR3 has 15 amino acids. Trimming pared 0 bases from V and 4 bases from J, leaving 12 bases between. As DNA, the CDR3 is TGTGCCACCAGCAGAGACGTCGGCAGGGGCACTGAAGCTTTCTTT. Protein sequence: CATSRDVGRGTEAFF. The variable domain in full, completed from reference TRBV15 and TRBJ1-1, reads DAMVIQNPRYQVTQFGKPVTLSCSQTLNHNVMYWYQQKSSQAPKLLFHYYDKDFNNEADTPDNFQSRRPNTSFCFLDIRSPGLGDTAMYLCATSRDVGRGTEAFFGQGTRLTVV.

The rearrangement uses TRBV5-1 and TRBJ1-4; D unresolved. With 0 bases removed from V and 7 bases from J, the gap between germline ends came to 10 bases. CDR3 length equals 14 residues. CDR1 and CDR2 from the germline V gene are SGHRS and YFSETQ. CDR3 nucleotides: TGCGCCAGCAGCTTGGTAGGAGCAAGTGAAAAACTGTTTTTT. This encodes CASSLVGASEKLFF.